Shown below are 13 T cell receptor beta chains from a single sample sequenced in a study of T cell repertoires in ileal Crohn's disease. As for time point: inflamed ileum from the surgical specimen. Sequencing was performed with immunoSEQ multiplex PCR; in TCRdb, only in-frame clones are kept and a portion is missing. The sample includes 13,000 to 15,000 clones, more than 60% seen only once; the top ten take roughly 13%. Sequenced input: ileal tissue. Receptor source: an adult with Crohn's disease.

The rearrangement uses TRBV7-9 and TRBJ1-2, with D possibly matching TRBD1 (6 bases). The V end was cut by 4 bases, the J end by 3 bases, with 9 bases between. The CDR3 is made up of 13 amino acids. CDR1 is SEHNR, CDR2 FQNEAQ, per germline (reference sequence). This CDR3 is CASSSTGDYGYTF. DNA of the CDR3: TGTGCCAGCAGCTCGACAGGCGACTATGGCTACACCTTC.

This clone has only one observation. CDR3 DNA sequence: TGTGCCAGCAGTGTATACAGGGTAGGGAGCACTGAAGCTTTCTTT. Translated: CASSVYRVGSTEAFF. The chain employs TRBV2 and TRBJ1-1, with D perhaps TRBD1 (6 bases). Germline V gene data show CDR1 as SNHLY and CDR2 as FYNNEI. Trimming shortened V by 4 bases and J by 4 bases, and 16 bases separated the two germline ends. The CDR3 is 15 residues long.

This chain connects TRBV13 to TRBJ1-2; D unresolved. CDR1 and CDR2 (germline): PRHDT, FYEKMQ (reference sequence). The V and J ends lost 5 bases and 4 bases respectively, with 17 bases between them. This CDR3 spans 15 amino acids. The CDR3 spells CASSPKDVSIYGYTF. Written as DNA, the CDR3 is TGTGCCAGCAGCCCCAAGGACGTCAGCATCTATGGCTACACCTTC.

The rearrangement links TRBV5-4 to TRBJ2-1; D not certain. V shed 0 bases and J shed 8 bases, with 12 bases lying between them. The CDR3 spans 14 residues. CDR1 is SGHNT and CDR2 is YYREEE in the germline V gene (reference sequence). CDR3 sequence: CASSLGLVEYEQFF. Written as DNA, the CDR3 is TGTGCCAGCAGCTTGGGGCTAGTCGAGTATGAGCAGTTCTTC.

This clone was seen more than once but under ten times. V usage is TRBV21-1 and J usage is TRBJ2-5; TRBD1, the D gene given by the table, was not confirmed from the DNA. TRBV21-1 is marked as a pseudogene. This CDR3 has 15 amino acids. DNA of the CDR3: TGTGCCAGCAGCCCCGACAGGATCTGGGAAGAGACCCAGTACTTC. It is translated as CASSPDRIWEETQYF.

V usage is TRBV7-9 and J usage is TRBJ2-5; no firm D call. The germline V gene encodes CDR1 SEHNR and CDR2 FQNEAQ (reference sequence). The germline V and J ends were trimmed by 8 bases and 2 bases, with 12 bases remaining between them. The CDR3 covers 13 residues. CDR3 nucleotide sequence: TGTGCCAGCGGCCAGATGGGGCAAGAGACCCAGTACTTC. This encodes CASGQMGQETQYF.

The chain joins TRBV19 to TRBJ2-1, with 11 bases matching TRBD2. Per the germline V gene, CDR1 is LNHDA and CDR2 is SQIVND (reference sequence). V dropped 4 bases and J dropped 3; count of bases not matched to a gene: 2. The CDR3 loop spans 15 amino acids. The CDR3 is CASSRGLAVYNEQFF. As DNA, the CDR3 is TGTGCCAGTAGTAGGGGACTAGCGGTCTACAATGAGCAGTTCTTC.

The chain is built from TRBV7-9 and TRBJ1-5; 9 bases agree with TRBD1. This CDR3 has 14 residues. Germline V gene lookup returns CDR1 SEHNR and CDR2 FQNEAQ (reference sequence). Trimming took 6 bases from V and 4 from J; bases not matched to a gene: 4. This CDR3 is CASSHDRGNQPQHF. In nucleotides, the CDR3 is TGTGCCAGCAGTCACGACAGGGGGAATCAGCCCCAGCATTTT.

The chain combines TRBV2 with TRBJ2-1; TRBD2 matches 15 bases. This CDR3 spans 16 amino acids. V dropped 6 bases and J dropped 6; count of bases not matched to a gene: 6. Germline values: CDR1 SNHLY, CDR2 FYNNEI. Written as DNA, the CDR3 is TGTGCCAGCAGACCCCGGACTAGCGGGGGGGCCAATGAGCAGTTCTTC. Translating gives CASRPRTSGGANEQFF.

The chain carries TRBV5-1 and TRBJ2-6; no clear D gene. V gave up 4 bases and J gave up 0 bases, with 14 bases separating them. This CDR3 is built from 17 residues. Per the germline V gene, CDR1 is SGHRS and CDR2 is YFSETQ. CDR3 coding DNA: TGCGCCAGCAGCGGGGTCGAAGGAACCTCTGGGGCCAACGTCCTGACTTTC. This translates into CASSGVEGTSGANVLTF.

The CDR3 nucleotides are TGTGCCAGCAGCTTGGTGGGGGACCTTATCGGCTACACCTTC. Translation gives CASSLVGDLIGYTF. The chain recombines TRBV5-5 with TRBJ1-2; a weak D match, TRBD1 (5 bases). CDR3 length equals 14 residues. Germline V gene lookup returns CDR1 SGHKS and CDR2 YYEKEE (reference sequence). Trimming left V 0 bases short and J 8 bases short, with 14 bases between.

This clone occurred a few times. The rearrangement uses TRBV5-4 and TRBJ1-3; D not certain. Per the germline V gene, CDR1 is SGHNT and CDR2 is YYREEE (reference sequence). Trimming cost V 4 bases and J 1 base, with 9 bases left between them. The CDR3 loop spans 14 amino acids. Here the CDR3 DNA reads TGTGCCAGCAGCACAGCTCAGTCTGGAAACACCATATATTTT. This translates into CASSTAQSGNTIYF.

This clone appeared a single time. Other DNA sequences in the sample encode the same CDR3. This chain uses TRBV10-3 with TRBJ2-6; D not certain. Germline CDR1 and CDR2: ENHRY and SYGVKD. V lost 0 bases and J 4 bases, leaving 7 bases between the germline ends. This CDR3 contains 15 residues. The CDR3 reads CAISESGSGANVLTF. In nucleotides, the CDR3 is TGTGCCATCAGTGAGTCAGGGTCCGGGGCCAACGTCCTGACTTTC.